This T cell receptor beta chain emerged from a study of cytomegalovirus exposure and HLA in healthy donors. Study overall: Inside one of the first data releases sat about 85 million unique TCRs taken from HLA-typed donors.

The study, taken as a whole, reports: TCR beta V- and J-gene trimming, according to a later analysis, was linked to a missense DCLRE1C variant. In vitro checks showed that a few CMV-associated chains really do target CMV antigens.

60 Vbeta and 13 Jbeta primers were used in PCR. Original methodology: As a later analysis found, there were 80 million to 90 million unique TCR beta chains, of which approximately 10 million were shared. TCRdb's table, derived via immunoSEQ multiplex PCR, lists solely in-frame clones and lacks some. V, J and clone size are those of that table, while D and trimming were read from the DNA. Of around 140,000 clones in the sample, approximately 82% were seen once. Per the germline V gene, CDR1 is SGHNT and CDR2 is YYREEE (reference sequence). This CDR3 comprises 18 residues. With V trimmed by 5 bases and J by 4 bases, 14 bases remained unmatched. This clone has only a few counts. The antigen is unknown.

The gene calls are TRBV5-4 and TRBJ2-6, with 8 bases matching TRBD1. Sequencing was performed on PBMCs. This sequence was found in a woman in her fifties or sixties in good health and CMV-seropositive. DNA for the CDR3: TGTGCCAGCAGGCGGACAGGGTCCTTTCTTGGAGGGGCCAACGTCCTGACTTTC. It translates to CASRRTGSFLGGANVLTF.